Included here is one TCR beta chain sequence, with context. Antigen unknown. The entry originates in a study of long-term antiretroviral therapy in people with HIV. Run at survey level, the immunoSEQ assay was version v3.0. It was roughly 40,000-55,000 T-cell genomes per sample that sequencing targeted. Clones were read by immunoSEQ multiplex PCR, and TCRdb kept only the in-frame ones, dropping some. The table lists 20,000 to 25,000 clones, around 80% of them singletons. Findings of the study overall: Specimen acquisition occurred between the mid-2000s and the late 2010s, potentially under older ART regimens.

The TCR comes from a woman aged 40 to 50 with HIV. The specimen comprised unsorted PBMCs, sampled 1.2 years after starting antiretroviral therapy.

This CDR3 is CASSGRTGVNQPQHF. The CDR3 nucleotides read TGTGCCAGCAGTGGACGGACAGGGGTCAATCAGCCCCAGCATTTT. The rearrangement links TRBV2 to TRBJ1-5; 9 bases align to TRBD1. Germline values: CDR1 SNHLY, CDR2 FYNNEI. This CDR3 has 15 residues. The ends lost 4 bases at V and 3 bases at J; junction bases unmatched: 4.